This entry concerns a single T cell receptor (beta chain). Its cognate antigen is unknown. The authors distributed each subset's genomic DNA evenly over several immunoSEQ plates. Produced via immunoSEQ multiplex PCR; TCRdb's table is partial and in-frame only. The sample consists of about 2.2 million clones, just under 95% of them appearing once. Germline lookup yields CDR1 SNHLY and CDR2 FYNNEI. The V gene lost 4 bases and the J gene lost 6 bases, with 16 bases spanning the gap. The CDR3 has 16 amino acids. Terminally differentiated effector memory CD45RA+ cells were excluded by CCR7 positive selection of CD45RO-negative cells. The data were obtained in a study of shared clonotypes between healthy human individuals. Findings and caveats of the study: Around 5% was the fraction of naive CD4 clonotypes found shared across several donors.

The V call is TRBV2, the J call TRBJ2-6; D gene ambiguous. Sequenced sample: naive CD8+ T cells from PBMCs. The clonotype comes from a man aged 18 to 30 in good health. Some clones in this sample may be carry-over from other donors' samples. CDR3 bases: TGTGCCAGCAGTGGACCGGACCGTGTTTTGGCCAACGTCCTGACTTTC. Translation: CASSGPDRVLANVLTF.